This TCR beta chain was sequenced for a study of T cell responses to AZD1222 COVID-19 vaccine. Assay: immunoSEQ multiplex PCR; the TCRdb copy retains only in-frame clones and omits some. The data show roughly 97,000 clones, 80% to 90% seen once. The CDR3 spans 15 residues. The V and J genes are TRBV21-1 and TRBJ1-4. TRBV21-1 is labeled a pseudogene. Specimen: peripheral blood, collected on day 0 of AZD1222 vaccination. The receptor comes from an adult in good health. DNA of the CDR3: TGTGCCAGCAGCGGGCGGGGGCAGAAAGGTGAAAAACTGTTTTTT. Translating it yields CASSGRGQKGEKLFF.